The present entry profiles one TCR beta chain with its context. The antigen remains unidentified. Each CDR3 protein gets one entry after TCRdb re-called the reads with MiXCR. The sample holds some 900,000 distinct CDR3 sequences; approximately 29% are singletons and the top ten take about an eighth. The V segment lost 8 bases and the J segment 5 bases; nucleotides outside the gene matches: 10. The CDR3 length is 16 residues. Germline CDR1 and CDR2: SGHTA and FQGNSA. This sample was taken from a study of T cell repertoires in cytomegalovirus infection. General observations from the study: Across the ex vivo response, the dominant clonotypes were HLA-C-restricted CMV-specific TCR beta clonotypes.

The receptor comes from a human donor in good health (CMV status not recorded). Some clones in this sample may be carry-over from other donors' samples. V and J are TRBV7-2 and TRBJ2-7; TRBD2 agrees at 15 bases. The sample was cultured CD8+ T cells from PBMCs, taken from culture after CMV antigen stimulation. The CDR3 is CASSELGLAGGHEQYF. The CDR3 DNA reads TGTGCCAGCTCAGAATTGGGACTAGCGGGGGGACACGAGCAGTACTTC.